This TCR beta chain was retrieved from a study of prognosis after radiotherapy for stage I lung cancer. Using two-round multiplex PCR, the authors amplified TCR beta CDR3 from genomic DNA. First-round PCR used primers specific to each TRBV and TRBJ gene. Via MiXCR, TCRdb re-called the multiplex PCR reads, giving one row per CDR3 protein. The sample carries about 14,000 distinct CDR3 sequences, around 33% recorded once. This clonotype was observed many times. The V gene's germline CDR1 is LNHDA and CDR2 SQIVND (reference sequence). This CDR3 is 14 amino acids long. J was trimmed by 2 bases and V by 5 bases; bases with no gene match: 4.

The specimen was PBMCs, collected before or after stereotactic body radiation therapy (not recorded which). The receptor was isolated from a donor aged 50 or older with non-small cell lung cancer. The chain carries TRBV19 and TRBJ2-3; 7 positions match TRBD2. The CDR3 DNA is TGTGCCAGTAGTCTGGGGAGGGCCACAGATACGCAGTATTTT. It codes for CASSLGRATDTQYF.